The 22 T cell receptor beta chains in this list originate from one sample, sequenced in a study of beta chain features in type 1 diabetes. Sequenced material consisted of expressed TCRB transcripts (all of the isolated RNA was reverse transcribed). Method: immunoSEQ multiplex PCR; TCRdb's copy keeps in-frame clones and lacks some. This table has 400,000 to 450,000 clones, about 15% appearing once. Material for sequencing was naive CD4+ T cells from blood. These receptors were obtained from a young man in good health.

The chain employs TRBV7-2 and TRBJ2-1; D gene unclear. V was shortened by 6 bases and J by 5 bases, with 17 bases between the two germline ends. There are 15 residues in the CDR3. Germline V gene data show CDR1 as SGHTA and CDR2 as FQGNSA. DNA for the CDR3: TGTGCCAGCAGGGAGATTAGGGCCAGCCACAATGAGCAGTTCTTC. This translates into CASREIRASHNEQFF.

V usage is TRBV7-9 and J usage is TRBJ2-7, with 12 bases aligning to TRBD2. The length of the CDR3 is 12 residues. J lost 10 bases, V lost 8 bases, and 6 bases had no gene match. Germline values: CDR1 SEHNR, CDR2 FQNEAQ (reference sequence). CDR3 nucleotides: TGTGCCAGCGGGGGGACTAGCGGGTTCCAGTACGTC. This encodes CASGGTSGFQYV.

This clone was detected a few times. CDR3 amino acids: CASSRECGEQYV. CDR3 bases: TGTGCCAGCAGCAGGGAGTGTGGCGAGCAGTACGTC. V is TRBV21-1 and J is TRBJ2-7; the D segment call TRBD2 is taken from the table without a DNA check. TRBV21-1 corresponds to a pseudogene. The CDR3 contains 12 residues.

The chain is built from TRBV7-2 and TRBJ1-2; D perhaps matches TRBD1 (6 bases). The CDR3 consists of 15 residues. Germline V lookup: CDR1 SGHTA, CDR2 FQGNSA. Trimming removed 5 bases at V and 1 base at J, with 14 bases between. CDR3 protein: CASSAGTPYNYGYTF. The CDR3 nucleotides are TGTGCCAGCAGCGCCGGGACACCATATAACTATGGCTACACCTTC.

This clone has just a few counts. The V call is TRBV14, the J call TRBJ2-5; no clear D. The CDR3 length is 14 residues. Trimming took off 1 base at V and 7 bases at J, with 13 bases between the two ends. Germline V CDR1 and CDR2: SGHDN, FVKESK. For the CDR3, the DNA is TGTGCCAGCAGCCAAGGGAGCCTGTTGGGGACCCAGTACTTC. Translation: CASSQGSLLGTQYF.

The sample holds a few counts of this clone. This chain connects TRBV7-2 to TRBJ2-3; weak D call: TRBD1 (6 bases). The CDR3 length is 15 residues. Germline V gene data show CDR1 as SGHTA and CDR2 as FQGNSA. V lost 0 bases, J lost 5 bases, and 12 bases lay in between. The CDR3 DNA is TGTGCCAGCAGCTTAGCGCAGGGCAGGGGAGATACGCAGTATTTT. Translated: CASSLAQGRGDTQYF.

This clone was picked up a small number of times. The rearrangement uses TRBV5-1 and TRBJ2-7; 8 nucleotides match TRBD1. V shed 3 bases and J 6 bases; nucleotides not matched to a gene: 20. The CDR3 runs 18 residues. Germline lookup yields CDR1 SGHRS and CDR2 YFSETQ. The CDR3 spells CASSSDRVTADEVCEQYV. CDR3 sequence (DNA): TGCGCCAGCAGCTCGGACAGGGTCACCGCGGATGAGGTCTGCGAGCAGTACGTC.

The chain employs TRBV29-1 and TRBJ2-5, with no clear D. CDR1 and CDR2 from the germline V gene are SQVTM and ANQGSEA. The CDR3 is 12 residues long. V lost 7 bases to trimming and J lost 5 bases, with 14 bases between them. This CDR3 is CSADGFGETQYF. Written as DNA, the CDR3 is TGCAGCGCTGACGGGTTTGGCGAGACCCAGTACTTC.

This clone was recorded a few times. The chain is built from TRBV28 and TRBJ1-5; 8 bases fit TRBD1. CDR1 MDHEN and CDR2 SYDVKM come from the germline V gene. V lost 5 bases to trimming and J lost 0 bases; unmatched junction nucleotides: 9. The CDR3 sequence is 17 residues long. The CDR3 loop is CASSIGQGAYSNQPQHF. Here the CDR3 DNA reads TGTGCCAGCAGTATAGGACAGGGAGCTTATAGCAATCAGCCCCAGCATTTT.

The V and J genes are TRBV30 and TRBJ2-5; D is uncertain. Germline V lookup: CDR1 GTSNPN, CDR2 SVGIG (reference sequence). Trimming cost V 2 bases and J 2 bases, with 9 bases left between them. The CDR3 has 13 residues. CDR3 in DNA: TGTGCCTGGAGTAAGCGCTTACAAGAGACCCAGTACTTC. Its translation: CAWSKRLQETQYF.

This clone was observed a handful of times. CDR3 in DNA: TGTGCCAGCAGCCCCGGGGGAAACTCCTACAATGAGCAGTTCTTC. The encoded protein is CASSPGGNSYNEQFF. The chain combines TRBV7-3 with TRBJ2-1; D may be TRBD2 (6 bases). Germline CDR1 and CDR2: SGHTA and FQGTGA. The CDR3 sequence is 15 residues long. Trimming stripped 5 bases from V and 0 bases from J, with 11 bases between.

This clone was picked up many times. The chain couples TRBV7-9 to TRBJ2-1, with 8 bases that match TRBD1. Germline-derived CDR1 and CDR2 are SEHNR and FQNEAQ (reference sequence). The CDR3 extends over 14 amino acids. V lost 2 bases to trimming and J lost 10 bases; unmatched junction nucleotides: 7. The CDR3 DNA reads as TGTGCCAGCAGCTTAAGCAGGGGGCTGCCCGAGCAGTTCTTC. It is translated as CASSLSRGLPEQFF. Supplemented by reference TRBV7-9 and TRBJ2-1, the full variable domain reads DTGVSQNPRHKITKRGQNVTFRCDPISEHNRLYWYRQTLGQGPEFLTYFQNEAQLEKSRLLSDRFSAERPKGSFSTLEIQRTEQGDSAMYLCASSLSRGLPEQFFGPGTRLTVL.

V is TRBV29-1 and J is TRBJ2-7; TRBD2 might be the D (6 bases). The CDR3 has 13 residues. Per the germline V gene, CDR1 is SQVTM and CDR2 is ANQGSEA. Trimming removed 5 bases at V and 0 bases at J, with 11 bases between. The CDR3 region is CSVMAGSSYEQYF. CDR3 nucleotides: TGCAGCGTTATGGCGGGGAGCTCCTACGAGCAGTACTTC.

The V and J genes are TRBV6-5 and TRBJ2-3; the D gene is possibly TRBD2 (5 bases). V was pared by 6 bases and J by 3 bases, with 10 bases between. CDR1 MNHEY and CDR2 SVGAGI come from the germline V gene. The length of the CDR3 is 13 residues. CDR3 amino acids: CASRVTGTDTQYF. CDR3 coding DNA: TGTGCCAGCAGAGTCACGGGGACAGATACGCAGTATTTT.

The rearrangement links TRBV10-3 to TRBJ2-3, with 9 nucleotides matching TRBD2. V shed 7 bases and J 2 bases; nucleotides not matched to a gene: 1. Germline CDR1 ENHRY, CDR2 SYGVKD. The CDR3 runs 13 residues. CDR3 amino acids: CAITSGATDTQYF. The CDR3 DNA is TGTGCCATCACTAGCGGGGCCACAGATACGCAGTATTTT.

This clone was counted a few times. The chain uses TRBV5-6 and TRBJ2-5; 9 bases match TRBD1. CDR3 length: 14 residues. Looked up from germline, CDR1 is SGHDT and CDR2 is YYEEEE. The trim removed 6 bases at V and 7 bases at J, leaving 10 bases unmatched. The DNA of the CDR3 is TGTGCCAGCAACGAGGGACAGGGCGGAGGGACCCAGTACTTC. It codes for CASNEGQGGGTQYF. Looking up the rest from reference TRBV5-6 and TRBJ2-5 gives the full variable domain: DAGVTQSPTHLIKTRGQQVTLRCSPKSGHDTVSWYQQALGQGPQFIFQYYEEEERQRGNFPDRFSGHQFPNYSSELNVNALLLGDSALYLCASNEGQGGGTQYFGPGTRLLVL.

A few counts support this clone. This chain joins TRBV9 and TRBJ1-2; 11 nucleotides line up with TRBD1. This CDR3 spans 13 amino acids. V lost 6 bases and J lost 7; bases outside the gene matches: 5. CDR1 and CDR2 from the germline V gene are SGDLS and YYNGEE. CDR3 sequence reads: CASINGTGGGYTF. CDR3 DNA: TGTGCCAGCATCAACGGGACAGGGGGTGGCTACACCTTC.

CDR3 sequence (DNA): TGTGCCAGTAGACAAGCCGGGACAGCGGACTACGAGCAGTACTTC. It yields the protein CASRQAGTADYEQYF. J is TRBJ2-7 and V is TRBV19, with 7 bases matching TRBD1. Germline CDR1 is LNHDA and CDR2 is SQIVND (reference sequence). The ends lost 6 bases at V and 3 bases at J; junction bases unmatched: 11. This CDR3 has 15 amino acids.

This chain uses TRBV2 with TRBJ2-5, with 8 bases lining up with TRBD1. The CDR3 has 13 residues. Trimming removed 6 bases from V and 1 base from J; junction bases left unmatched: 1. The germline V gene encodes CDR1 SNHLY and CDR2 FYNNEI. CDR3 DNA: TGTGCCAGCAGACAGGGGGTCCAAGAGACCCAGTACTTC. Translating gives CASRQGVQETQYF.

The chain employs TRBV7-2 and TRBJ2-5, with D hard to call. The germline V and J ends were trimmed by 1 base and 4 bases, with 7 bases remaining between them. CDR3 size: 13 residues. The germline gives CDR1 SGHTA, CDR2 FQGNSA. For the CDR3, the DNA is TGTGCCAGCAGCTTAGTCGTTGGAGAGACCCAGTACTTC. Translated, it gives CASSLVVGETQYF.

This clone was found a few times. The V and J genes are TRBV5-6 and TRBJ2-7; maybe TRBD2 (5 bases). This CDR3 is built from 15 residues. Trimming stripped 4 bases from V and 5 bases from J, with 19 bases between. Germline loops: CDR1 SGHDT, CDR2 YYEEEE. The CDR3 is CASSTVLRMRDEQYF. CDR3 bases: TGTGCCAGCAGCACCGTTCTCAGGATGAGGGACGAGCAGTACTTC.

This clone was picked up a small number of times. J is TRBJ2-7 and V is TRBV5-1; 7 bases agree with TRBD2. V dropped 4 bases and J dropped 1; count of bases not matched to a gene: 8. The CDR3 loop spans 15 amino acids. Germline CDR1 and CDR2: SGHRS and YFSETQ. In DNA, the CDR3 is TGCGCCAGCAGCGTCGGGACTACTGGATCCTACGAGCAGTACGTC. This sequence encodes CASSVGTTGSYEQYV.